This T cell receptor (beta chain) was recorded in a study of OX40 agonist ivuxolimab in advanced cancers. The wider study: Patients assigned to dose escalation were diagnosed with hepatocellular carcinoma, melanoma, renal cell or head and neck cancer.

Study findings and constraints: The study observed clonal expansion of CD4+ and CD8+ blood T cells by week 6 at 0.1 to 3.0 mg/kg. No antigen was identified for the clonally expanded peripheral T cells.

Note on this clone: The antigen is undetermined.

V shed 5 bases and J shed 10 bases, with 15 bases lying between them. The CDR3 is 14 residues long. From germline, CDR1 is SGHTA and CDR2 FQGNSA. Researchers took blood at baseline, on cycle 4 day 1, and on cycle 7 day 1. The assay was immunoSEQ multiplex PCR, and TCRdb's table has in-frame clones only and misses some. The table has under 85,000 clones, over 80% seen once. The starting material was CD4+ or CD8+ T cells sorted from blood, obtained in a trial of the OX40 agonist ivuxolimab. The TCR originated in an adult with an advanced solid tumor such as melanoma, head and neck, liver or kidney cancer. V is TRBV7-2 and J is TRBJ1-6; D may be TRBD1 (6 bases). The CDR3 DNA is TGTGCCAGCAGCGTTGTGGAGGGGACATCACCCCTCCACTTT. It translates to CASSVVEGTSPLHF.